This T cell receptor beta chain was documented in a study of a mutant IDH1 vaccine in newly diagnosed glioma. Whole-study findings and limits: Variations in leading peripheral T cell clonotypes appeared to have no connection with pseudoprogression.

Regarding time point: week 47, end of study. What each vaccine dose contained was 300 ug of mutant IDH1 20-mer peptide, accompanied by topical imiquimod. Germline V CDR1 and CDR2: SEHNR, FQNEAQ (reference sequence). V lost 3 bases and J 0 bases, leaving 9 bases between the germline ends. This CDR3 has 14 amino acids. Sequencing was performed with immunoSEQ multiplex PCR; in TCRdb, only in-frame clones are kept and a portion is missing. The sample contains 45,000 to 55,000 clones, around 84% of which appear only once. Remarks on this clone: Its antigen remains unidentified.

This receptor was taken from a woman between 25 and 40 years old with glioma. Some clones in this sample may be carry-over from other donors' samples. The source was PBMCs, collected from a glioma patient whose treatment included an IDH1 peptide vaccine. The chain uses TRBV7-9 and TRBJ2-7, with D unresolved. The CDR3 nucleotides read TGTGCCAGCAGCTTTCGGGCGGCCTCCTACGAGCAGTACTTC. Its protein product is CASSFRAASYEQYF.